This T cell receptor beta chain comes out of a study of radiotherapy plus CTLA-4 blockade in lung cancer. General study results and limits: In blood, after radiotherapy plus ipilimumab, tumor-derived TCR clones expanded. Dynamics of early blood T cell clones, together with interferon-beta, were reportedly the best predictors of response.

TCRdb's table, derived via immunoSEQ multiplex PCR, lists solely in-frame clones and lacks some. The sample shows 100,000 to 150,000 clones, about 83% of them seen only once. Alongside CTLA-4 blockade with ipilimumab, patients with chemo-refractory metastatic non-small-cell lung cancer received focal radiation. CDR1 and CDR2 (germline): SGDLS, YYNGEE. The CDR3 contains 14 residues. Trimming stripped 1 base from V and 7 bases from J, with 14 bases between. Worth noting for this clone: The antigen is not known.

The rearrangement uses TRBV9 and TRBJ1-1, with D possibly TRBD1 on 5 matching bases. This TCR was recovered from a human donor with non-small cell lung cancer who had a partial response to radiotherapy plus ipilimumab. Here the sequenced sample was peripheral blood, taken from a patient treated with radiotherapy plus ipilimumab. CDR3 protein: CASSVIEVGGEAFF. CDR3 nucleotides: TGTGCCAGCAGCGTAATAGAAGTCGGGGGTGAAGCTTTCTTT.